A single sample is the source of the 9 T cell receptor beta chains below, sequenced in a study of cytomegalovirus exposure and HLA in healthy donors. 60 Vbeta and 13 Jbeta primers were used in PCR. Profiled with immunoSEQ multiplex PCR; TCRdb holds only in-frame clones, not every one. The sample yields fewer than 150,000 clones, approximately 76% seen once. Sequencing was done on a sample of PBMCs. These receptors came from a man between 60 and 75 years old in good health and CMV-seropositive.

This sequence joins TRBV18 and TRBJ2-3, with 7 bases matching TRBD2. This CDR3 region has 15 residues. With V trimmed by 5 bases and J by 0 bases, 5 bases remained unmatched. The germline gives CDR1 KGHSH, CDR2 LQKENI. CDR3 sequence reads: CASSGLAASTDTQYF. Here the CDR3 DNA reads TGTGCCAGCTCAGGTCTAGCGGCAAGCACAGATACGCAGTATTTT.

The chain is built from TRBV11-2 and TRBJ2-2, with TRBD2 identical over 10 bases. The germline V gene has CDR1 SGHAT and CDR2 FQNNGV. There are 15 residues in the CDR3. The junction had 3 bases not matched to a gene; V was cut back by 4 bases and J by 4 bases. CDR3 in amino acids: CASSSLAGATGELFF. CDR3 nucleotides: TGTGCCAGCAGCTCGCTAGCGGGAGCCACCGGGGAGCTGTTTTTT.

J is TRBJ2-7 and V is TRBV28; D is possibly TRBD1 (5 bases). CDR3 size: 14 residues. Germline lookup yields CDR1 MDHEN and CDR2 SYDVKM. The germline V and J ends were trimmed by 8 bases and 2 bases, with 16 bases remaining between them. The CDR3 DNA is TGTGCCAGCCTAGAGCGCAGGGTCCCCTACGAGCAGTACTTC. Its protein product is CASLERRVPYEQYF. Using reference TRBV28 and TRBJ2-7 for the parts outside the CDR3, the full variable domain is DVKVTQSSRYLVKRTGEKVFLECVQDMDHENMFWYRQDPGLGLRLIYFSYDVKMKEKGDIPEGYSVSREKKERFSLILESASTNQTSMYLCASLERRVPYEQYFGPGTRLTVT.

The chain is built from TRBV10-3 and TRBJ2-1; no firm D call. This CDR3 spans 14 amino acids. Germline loops: CDR1 ENHRY, CDR2 SYGVKD. Deletions cut 4 bases from V and 3 bases from J, with 10 bases between. CDR3 in amino acids: CAISAGLRYNEQFF. CDR3 sequence (DNA): TGTGCCATCAGTGCCGGGTTACGCTACAATGAGCAGTTCTTC.

The CDR3 here is CASSPDRVGQPQHF. The DNA of the CDR3 is TGTGCCAGCTCACCCGACAGGGTAGGACAGCCCCAGCATTTT. The chain is built from TRBV18 and TRBJ1-5, with 7 nucleotides matching TRBD1. This CDR3 contains 14 residues. Trimming cost V 3 bases and J 7 bases; bases outside gene matches: 6. Germline CDR1 reads KGHSH; CDR2 reads LQKENI.

The chain couples TRBV27 to TRBJ1-1; D unclear. The ends were cut back, 3 bases at V and 5 bases at J, with 10 bases in the middle. Looked up from germline, CDR1 is MNHEY and CDR2 is SMNVEV (reference sequence). The CDR3 contains 13 residues. The CDR3 coding sequence is TGTGCCAGCAGTTTCGAGGGCACGACTGAAGCTTTCTTT. Its translation: CASSFEGTTEAFF.

This clone showed up many times. The V call is TRBV6-4, the J call TRBJ2-2; D is possibly TRBD2 (6 bases). Trimming removed 4 bases from V and 0 bases from J, with 9 bases in between. CDR1 is MRHNA, CDR2 SNTAGT, per germline. This CDR3 is built from 15 residues. The CDR3 region is CASSGDSSNTGELFF. Here the CDR3 DNA reads TGTGCCAGCAGTGGGGACTCCTCGAACACCGGGGAGCTGTTTTTT.

The rearrangement uses TRBV7-3 and TRBJ2-2, with 9 bases lining up with TRBD2. The V gene end was trimmed by 5 bases and the J gene end by 5 bases; junction bases not matched to a gene: 12. Germline V gene sequence: CDR1 SGHTA, CDR2 FQGTGA. This CDR3 has 17 residues. Here the CDR3 DNA reads TGTGCCAGCAGCCCCCGGGTGGCGGGAGGGGAGACCGGGGAGCTGTTTTTT. Its protein product is CASSPRVAGGETGELFF. The full variable domain, its missing parts supplied by reference TRBV7-3 and TRBJ2-2, is GAGVSQTPSNKVTEKGKYVELRCDPISGHTALYWYRQSLGQGPEFLIYFQGTGAADDSGLPNDRFFAVRPEGSVSTLKIQRTERGDSAVYLCASSPRVAGGETGELFFGEGSRLTVL.

Turning to this clone: One junction end does not reproduce the germline sequence, and a read error may be involved. The V and J genes are TRBV5-6 and TRBJ2-7; 8 bases match TRBD1. CDR1 SGHDT and CDR2 YYEEEE come from the germline V gene. CDR3 length: 13 amino acids. The CDR3 DNA sequence: TGTGCCAGCAGCTTCCAGGGGGCGGATGAGCACCACTTC. It codes for CASSFQGADEHHF.